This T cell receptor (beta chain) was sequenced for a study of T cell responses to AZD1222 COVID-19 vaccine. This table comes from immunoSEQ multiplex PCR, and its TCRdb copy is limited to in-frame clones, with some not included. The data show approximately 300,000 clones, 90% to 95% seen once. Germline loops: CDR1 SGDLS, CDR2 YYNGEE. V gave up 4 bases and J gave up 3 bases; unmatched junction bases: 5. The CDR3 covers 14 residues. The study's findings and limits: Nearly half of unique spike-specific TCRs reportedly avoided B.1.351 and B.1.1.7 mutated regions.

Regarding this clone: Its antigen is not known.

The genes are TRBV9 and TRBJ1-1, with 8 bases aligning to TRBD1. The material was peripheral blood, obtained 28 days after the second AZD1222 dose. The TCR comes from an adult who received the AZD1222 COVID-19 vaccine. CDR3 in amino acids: CASSSGTGYTEAFF. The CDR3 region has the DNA TGTGCCAGCAGCTCCGGGACAGGCTACACTGAAGCTTTCTTT. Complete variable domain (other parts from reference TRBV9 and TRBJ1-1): DSGVTQTPKHLITATGQRVTLRCSPRSGDLSVYWYQQSLDQGLQFLIQYYNGEERAKGNILERFSAQQFPDLHSELNLSSLELGDSALYFCASSSGTGYTEAFFGQGTRLTVV.